This T cell receptor (beta chain) was documented in a study of lymphopenia after photon versus proton radiotherapy. Study-wide findings and caveats: A bigger post-nadir fall in TCR diversity correlated inversely with survival time in deceased patients.

About this clone: No antigen is known for it.

Method: immunoSEQ multiplex PCR; TCRdb's copy keeps in-frame clones and lacks some. Seen here are 25,000 to 30,000 clones, 87% observed once, and the top ten hold roughly 44%. The V gene lost 1 base and the J gene lost 4 bases, with 21 bases spanning the gap. Germline V gene data show CDR1 as SGHRS and CDR2 as YFSETQ. The CDR3 length is 18 residues. The chain employs TRBV5-1 and TRBJ1-5; D is undetermined. The TCR originated in a woman aged 60 to 75 with cholangiocarcinoma. Some clones in this sample may be carry-over from other donors' samples. The source material was peripheral blood, sampled from a patient treated with proton-based radiotherapy. In nucleotides, the CDR3 is TGCGCCAGCAGCTTGTTCACAGCAACCCAACCCGGGAATCAGCCCCAGCATTTT. Protein: CASSLFTATQPGNQPQHF.